The 23 T cell receptor beta chains listed next were all sequenced from one sample in a study of OX40 agonist ivuxolimab in advanced cancers. The table came from immunoSEQ multiplex PCR; TCRdb's copy has only in-frame clones and leaves some out. This repertoire shows approximately 84,000 clones, approximately 89% found once; its top ten account for about 0.2%. Specimen: CD4+ or CD8+ T cells sorted from blood, collected in a trial of the OX40 agonist ivuxolimab. All receptors come from an adult with an advanced solid tumor such as melanoma, head and neck, liver or kidney cancer.

The V gene is TRBV11-3, the J gene TRBJ2-5; 15 bases are shared with TRBD2. Germline V lookup: CDR1 SGHNT, CDR2 YENEEA. J was trimmed by 2 bases and V by 5 bases; bases with no gene match: 6. This CDR3 contains 17 residues. This CDR3 reads CASSRGLAGGQQETQYF. As DNA, the CDR3 is TGTGCCAGCAGCCGTGGACTAGCGGGGGGGCAACAAGAGACCCAGTACTTC.

This chain connects TRBV19 to TRBJ1-5; D is perhaps TRBD1 (5 bases). The V gene's germline CDR1 is LNHDA and CDR2 SQIVND (reference sequence). There are 15 residues in the CDR3. Trimming removed 6 bases from V and 5 bases from J, with 17 bases in between. CDR3 nucleotides: TGTGCCAGTAGCCTACAGGACCGCCAGGATCAGCCCCAGCATTTT. It translates to CASSLQDRQDQPQHF.

The rearrangement joins TRBV5-1 to TRBJ2-1; possibly TRBD2 for D (5 bases). Germline CDR1 reads SGHRS; CDR2 reads YFSETQ. Trimming stripped 4 bases from V and 0 bases from J, with 11 bases between. The CDR3 loop spans 15 amino acids. CDR3 DNA: TGCGCCAGCAGCCGGGGAAGCGACTCCTACAATGAGCAGTTCTTC. Translation: CASSRGSDSYNEQFF.

The V call is TRBV11-2, the J call TRBJ2-3, with no clear D. The V and J ends lost 5 bases and 0 bases respectively, with 3 bases between them. Looked up from germline, CDR1 is SGHAT and CDR2 is FQNNGV. The CDR3 has 12 amino acids. CDR3 protein: CASSDSTDTQYF. Here the CDR3 DNA reads TGTGCCAGCAGCGATAGCACAGATACGCAGTATTTT. The full variable domain, in which reference TRBV11-2 and TRBJ2-3 provide the parts outside the CDR3, is EAGVAQSPRYKIIEKRQSVAFWCNPISGHATLYWYQQILGQGPKLLIQFQNNGVVDDSQLPKDRFSAERLKGVDSTLKIQPAKLEDSAVYLCASSDSTDTQYFGPGTRLTVL.

The chain has TRBV14 and TRBJ2-2; TRBD2 matches at 7 bases. This CDR3 comprises 16 residues. V was pared by 2 bases and J by 1 base, with 4 bases of the junction left unmatched. Germline V gene sequence: CDR1 SGHDN, CDR2 FVKESK. CDR3 loop: CASSQQAGMNTGELFF. CDR3 bases: TGTGCCAGCAGCCAACAAGCGGGGATGAACACCGGGGAGCTGTTTTTT.

The chain employs TRBV5-1 and TRBJ2-5, with 8 bases that match TRBD2. V lost 5 bases and J lost 0; bases outside the gene matches: 6. Germline V gene sequence: CDR1 SGHRS, CDR2 YFSETQ. The CDR3 extends over 15 amino acids. Here the CDR3 reads CASRRGGGNQETQYF. CDR3 sequence (DNA): TGCGCCAGCAGAAGGGGCGGGGGGAACCAAGAGACCCAGTACTTC.

The rearrangement links TRBV18 to TRBJ2-2, with 8 nucleotides matching TRBD2. This CDR3 is 15 amino acids long. CDR1 and CDR2 from the germline V gene are KGHSH and LQKENI. V was clipped by 3 bases and J by 1 base; unmatched bases: 1. The chain's CDR3 is CASSPSGKNTGELFF. The CDR3 region has the DNA TGTGCCAGCTCACCTAGCGGGAAGAACACCGGGGAGCTGTTTTTT.

The CDR3 here is CASSELPSNQPQHF. The CDR3 region has the DNA TGTGCCAGCAGTGAATTACCGAGCAATCAGCCCCAGCATTTT. The genes are TRBV6-1 and TRBJ1-5; no clear D gene. Germline values: CDR1 MNHNS, CDR2 SASEGT. The CDR3 totals 14 residues. Trimming pared 2 bases from V and 1 base from J, leaving 6 bases between.

The rearrangement joins TRBV6-1 to TRBJ2-5; 10 bases fit TRBD1. Germline V CDR1 and CDR2: MNHNS, SASEGT. The CDR3 is 15 residues long. The V segment lost 8 bases and the J segment 4 bases; nucleotides outside the gene matches: 10. Here the CDR3 reads CASGGDRGFSETQYF. In nucleotides, the CDR3 is TGTGCCAGCGGGGGGGACAGGGGTTTTTCAGAGACCCAGTACTTC.

The chain is built from TRBV7-3 and TRBJ2-3; unclear D gene. The germline V gene encodes CDR1 SGHTA and CDR2 FQGTGA. The CDR3 length is 13 residues. V lost 5 bases, J lost 3 bases, and 9 bases lay in between. The CDR3 DNA is TGTGCCAGCAGCGCCGGATATACAGATACGCAGTATTTT. Residues: CASSAGYTDTQYF.

The chain has TRBV27 and TRBJ1-4; D unclear. The CDR3 runs 13 residues. Germline V gene lookup returns CDR1 MNHEY and CDR2 SMNVEV (reference sequence). Trimming pared 8 bases from V and 6 bases from J, leaving 13 bases between. As DNA, the CDR3 is TGTGCCAGCCGTTCAAGGACTCATGAAAAACTGTTTTTT. Translating gives CASRSRTHEKLFF.

The chain is built from TRBV25-1 and TRBJ1-4, with D possibly being TRBD1 (5 bases). This CDR3 spans 14 amino acids. Trimming removed 6 bases from V and 7 bases from J, with 15 bases in between. CDR1 and CDR2 (germline): MGHDK, SYGVNS. The chain's CDR3 is CASRKRGESEKLFF. CDR3 nucleotide sequence: TGTGCCAGCAGAAAACGAGGGGAGAGTGAAAAACTGTTTTTT.

The V and J genes are TRBV28 and TRBJ2-5; 8 nucleotides align to TRBD1. This CDR3 is 18 amino acids long. After removal of 4 bases from V and 1 base from J, the junction contained 14 bases not matched to a gene. Germline CDR1 is MDHEN and CDR2 is SYDVKM. CDR3 amino acids: CASSSIFPGQASQETQYF. Here the CDR3 DNA reads TGTGCCAGCAGTTCCATCTTCCCGGGACAGGCCTCCCAAGAGACCCAGTACTTC.

This clone was picked up a small number of times. The chain couples TRBV19 to TRBJ1-5; a possible D gene is TRBD1 (6 bases). The V end was cut by 10 bases, the J end by 3 bases, with 13 bases between. Germline assignment: CDR1 LNHDA and CDR2 SQIVND (reference sequence). The CDR3 totals 13 residues. In DNA, the CDR3 is TGTGCCACCGAAGACAGGTCCAATCAGCCCCAGCATTTT. As protein: CATEDRSNQPQHF.

The CDR3 region is CAWSVPGGGGQPQHF. The CDR3 nucleotides read TGTGCCTGGAGTGTACCGGGGGGAGGTGGTCAGCCCCAGCATTTT. V usage is TRBV30 and J usage is TRBJ1-5; maybe TRBD1 (5 bases). The V end was cut by 0 bases, the J end by 6 bases, with 15 bases between. CDR1 and CDR2 from the germline V gene are GTSNPN and SVGIG (reference sequence). This CDR3 contains 15 residues.

V is TRBV28 and J is TRBJ1-4, with no clear D. The germline V gene encodes CDR1 MDHEN and CDR2 SYDVKM. V lost 3 bases and J 3 bases, leaving 11 bases between the germline ends. This CDR3 comprises 15 residues. The CDR3 region is CASSLPLGANEKLFF. DNA of the CDR3: TGTGCCAGCAGTTTGCCGCTTGGGGCTAATGAAAAACTGTTTTTT.

The J gene is TRBJ2-1, the V gene TRBV27, with TRBD2 matching 11 bases. The CDR3 contains 16 residues. CDR1 MNHEY and CDR2 SMNVEV come from the germline V gene (reference sequence). V was pared by 5 bases and J by 2 bases, with 5 bases of the junction left unmatched. DNA of the CDR3: TGTGCCAGCAGTCTACTAGCGGGAGTGACCTACAATGAGCAGTTCTTC. Protein product: CASSLLAGVTYNEQFF.

This chain connects TRBV30 to TRBJ1-5; possible D gene TRBD1, 5 bases. This CDR3 is built from 13 residues. Per the germline V gene, CDR1 is GTSNPN and CDR2 is SVGIG (reference sequence). Trimming took off 4 bases at V and 0 bases at J, with 7 bases between the two ends. The CDR3 reads CAWTDNSNQPQHF. Here the CDR3 DNA reads TGTGCCTGGACGGACAATAGCAATCAGCCCCAGCATTTT.

This clone appeared once. The J gene is TRBJ2-3, the V gene TRBV7-3; 9 bases are a match to TRBD2. Germline-derived CDR1 and CDR2 are SGHTA and FQGTGA. CDR3 length: 19 residues. The junction had 17 bases not matched to a gene; V was cut back by 4 bases and J by 3 bases. The CDR3 is CASSSKIGASSGDTDTQYF. CDR3 in DNA: TGTGCCAGCAGCTCCAAAATAGGGGCCTCTAGCGGGGATACAGATACGCAGTATTTT.

The rearrangement links TRBV15 to TRBJ1-1; perhaps TRBD1 as D (5 bases). The germline V and J ends were trimmed by 0 bases and 1 base, with 9 bases remaining between them. Germline assignment: CDR1 LNHNV and CDR2 YYDKDF (reference sequence). The CDR3 spans 15 residues. Here the CDR3 DNA reads TGTGCCACCAGCAGAGATGGGAGGGGGAACACTGAAGCTTTCTTT. Its translation: CATSRDGRGNTEAFF.

V gene TRBV6-5 combines with J gene TRBJ1-6; TRBD1 agrees at 8 bases. This CDR3 spans 16 amino acids. Germline V gene sequence: CDR1 MNHEY, CDR2 SVGAGI. V was clipped by 2 bases and J by 10 bases; unmatched bases: 10. The CDR3, as DNA: TGTGCCAGCAGTTACGGGACAGGAGGGGCCGGGTCACCCCTCCACTTT. Amino acids: CASSYGTGGAGSPLHF.

This chain joins TRBV19 and TRBJ2-3; D is unclear. The V and J ends lost 4 bases and 5 bases respectively, with 10 bases between them. Germline V lookup: CDR1 LNHDA, CDR2 SQIVND (reference sequence). The CDR3 sequence is 13 residues long. The CDR3 DNA follows: TGTGCCAGTAGTACCGGACGGAGAGATACGCAGTATTTT. This gives the protein CASSTGRRDTQYF.

The table lists this clone with a count of one. The germline gene is not matched at one end of the junction; a read error may be the cause. The J gene is TRBJ1-1, the V gene TRBV4-1; 9 positions agree with TRBD1. CDR3 length: 13 residues. CDR1 is MGHRA, CDR2 YSYEKL, per germline. The CDR3 loop is CASSHAWGQGKLF. CDR3 coding DNA: TGCGCCAGCAGCCATGCCTGGGGACAGGGTAAGCTCTTT.